This TCR beta chain is drawn from a study of spatial heterogeneity in lung cancer. About the research overall: The study found that TCR transcript counts in tumor regions correlated strongly with a matched bulk RNA-seq T cell module score. The average appearance count of each unique TCR and UMI combination in raw reads was more than 9.5.

Findings and limits, study-wide: Mutation tallies in tumors tracked expanded intratumoral alpha and beta TCR counts.

Time point noted: sample taken at primary tumor resection. This clonotype was counted ten times or more. Its antigen is currently unknown. This beta chain represents an off-target read in a library built for alpha chains; its size is of limited meaning. There are 17 residues in the CDR3. Germline CDR1 and CDR2: SNHLY and FYNNEI. V gave up 5 bases and J gave up 4 bases, with 22 bases separating them. MiXCR was run by TCRdb on the 5' RACE reads, yielding one entry per CDR3 protein. The data hold almost 7,500 distinct CDR3 sequences, with 13% to 15% observed a single time. The source is a female donor with early-stage non-small cell lung cancer. The specimen was lung tumor tissue, collected at surgery. The chain recombines TRBV2 with TRBJ2-3; perhaps D is TRBD1 or TRBD2 (5 bases each). CDR3 nucleotide sequence: TGTGCCAGCAGTATAACTCCGACTGCCAGGGAGCCAGATACGCAGTATTTT. Translating it yields CASSITPTAREPDTQYF. Complete variable domain (other parts from reference TRBV2 and TRBJ2-3): EPEVTQTPSHQVTQMGQEVILRCVPISNHLYFYWYRQILGQKVEFLVSFYNNEISEKSEIFDDQFSVERPDGSNFTLKIRSTKLEDSAMYFCASSITPTAREPDTQYFGPGTRLTVL.